These 9 T cell receptor beta chains share one sample of origin, sequenced in a study of identical twins. TCRdb re-called the 5' RACE reads with MiXCR, one entry per CDR3 protein. The sample has some 230,000 distinct CDR3 sequences, 6.5% seen once; the top ten hold 13% to 15%. These data were also reused for a study on T cells expressing NK-cell markers.

The sample was CD8+ T cells sorted from blood. These receptors were taken from a woman aged 18-30 years in good health.

This clonotype was counted a few times. The chain carries TRBV27 and TRBJ2-7; weak D call: TRBD1 (5 bases). Germline V CDR1 and CDR2: MNHEY, SMNVEV (reference sequence). CDR3 size: 13 residues. V gave up 3 bases and J gave up 8 bases, with 14 bases separating them. CDR3 region: CASSLGPGSKQYF. For the CDR3, the DNA is TGTGCCAGCAGTTTGGGGCCCGGATCTAAGCAGTACTTC.

This clonotype was found a few times. The chain combines TRBV9 with TRBJ1-3; possible D gene TRBD1, 5 bases. This CDR3 spans 13 amino acids. V was pared by 3 bases and J by 2 bases, with 6 bases between. The germline V gene encodes CDR1 SGDLS and CDR2 YYNGEE. Here the CDR3 reads CASSGGPGNTIYF. The CDR3 region has the DNA TGTGCCAGCAGCGGGGGACCTGGAAACACCATATATTTT. Using reference TRBV9 and TRBJ1-3 for the parts outside the CDR3, the full variable domain is DSGVTQTPKHLITATGQRVTLRCSPRSGDLSVYWYQQSLDQGLQFLIQYYNGEERAKGNILERFSAQQFPDLHSELNLSSLELGDSALYFCASSGGPGNTIYFGEGSWLTVV.

The chain couples TRBV7-9 to TRBJ2-1; D gene unclear. The V and J ends lost 5 bases and 5 bases respectively, with 10 bases between them. CDR1 and CDR2 (germline): SEHNR, FQNEAQ (reference sequence). This CDR3 has 13 amino acids. CDR3: CASSRSENNEQFF. Here the CDR3 DNA reads TGTGCCAGCAGCCGTAGTGAGAACAATGAGCAGTTCTTC.

The V call is TRBV7-6, the J call TRBJ2-1; weak D call: TRBD2 (6 bases). V dropped 5 bases and J dropped 8 bases, with 10 bases sitting between them. The germline V gene has CDR1 SGHVS and CDR2 FNYEAQ. CDR3 length: 12 residues. CDR3 nucleotide sequence: TGTGCCAGCAGCCATACTAGCTATGAGCAGTTCTTC. Protein: CASSHTSYEQFF.

At least ten counts were recorded for this clonotype. This chain connects TRBV7-2 to TRBJ2-1, with D perhaps TRBD2 (5 bases). This CDR3 is built from 13 residues. Germline V gene data show CDR1 as SGHTA and CDR2 as FQGNSA. Trimming stripped 7 bases from V and 10 bases from J, with 17 bases between. Here the CDR3 DNA reads TGTGCCAGCACCCCCGCGCGGGCGACCGAGCAGTTCTTC. Protein: CASTPARATEQFF.

This clonotype was observed at least ten times. The V gene is TRBV20-1, the J gene TRBJ2-3; D is ambiguous. The V end lost 0 bases, the J end lost 0 bases, and 13 bases lay between the germline ends. The CDR3 has 16 amino acids. CDR1 is DFQATT, CDR2 SNEGSKA, per germline (reference sequence). The chain's CDR3 is CSARDLADISTDTQYF. The CDR3, as DNA: TGCAGTGCTAGAGATTTGGCAGACATTAGCACAGATACGCAGTATTTT.

There are many counts of this clonotype. The rearrangement uses TRBV12-3 or TRBV12-4 and TRBJ1-5; D not resolved. The CDR3 has 14 residues. V dropped 2 bases and J dropped 2 bases, with 7 bases sitting between them. As DNA, the CDR3 is TGTGCCAGCAGTTTACGACAACGCAATCAGCCCCAGCATTTT. It translates to CASSLRQRNQPQHF.

This clonotype was seen more than once but under ten times. The chain joins TRBV14 to TRBJ1-1; D call uncertain. Trimming stripped 5 bases from V and 1 base from J, with 17 bases between. The CDR3 consists of 16 residues. CDR1 and CDR2 (germline): SGHDN, FVKESK. CDR3 DNA: TGTGCCAGCAGCTACCTTATGGGTTCCGAGAACACTGAAGCTTTCTTT. Protein product: CASSYLMGSENTEAFF.

At least ten counts were recorded for this clonotype. The genes are TRBV10-2 and TRBJ2-2, with D maybe TRBD1 (5 bases). Germline-derived CDR1 and CDR2 are WSHSY and SAAADI. This CDR3 region has 13 residues. V lost 7 bases and J lost 7, with 13 bases in between. The CDR3 DNA reads as TGCGCCAGCATTAAAGGGGCTGGCGGGGAGCTGTTTTTT. Protein sequence: CASIKGAGGELFF.